The rows below give T cell receptor beta chains drawn from one sample of a study of T cells after yellow fever vaccination. TCRdb redid the calling of the 5' RACE reads with MiXCR, one entry per CDR3 protein. The data contain some 670,000 distinct CDR3 sequences, around an eighth of them singletons. Sequences were derived from PBMCs, sampled on the day of the yellow fever booster vaccination. The receptors stem from a man aged 25-45 years who received the YFV17D yellow fever vaccine. CDR3s include the opening cysteine and the closing phenylalanine or tryptophan. A D gene is named only where the DNA matches it firmly. Some rows have no size entry. The others give once, few or many, or a class for an expanded clone.

J gene | clone size | D gene | V gene | CDR3 protein | CDR3 DNA
TRBJ2-3 | NA | NA | TRBV10-3 | CASRKEKSTDTQYF | TGTGCCTCACGGAAGGAGAAAAGCACAGATACGCAGTATTTT
TRBJ2-7 | few | TRBD2 | TRBV18 | CATAGIGLAGGPTYEQYF | TGTGCCACGGCAGGGATTGGACTAGCGGGAGGGCCGACCTACGAGCAGTACTTC
TRBJ2-1 | few | TRBD2 | TRBV12-3/TRBV12-4 | CASSLEGLAGGEQFF | TGTGCCAGCAGTTTAGAGGGACTAGCCGGGGGTGAGCAGTTCTTC
TRBJ2-1 | few | TRBD2 | TRBV29-1 | CSGYGTPIAGVSNEQFF | TGCAGCGGTTATGGGACACCGATAGCGGGAGTGAGCAATGAGCAGTTCTTC
TRBJ2-5 | few | TRBD2 | TRBV5-1 | CASSAGGGSETQYF | TGCGCCAGCAGCGCGGGAGGAGGTTCTGAGACCCAGTACTTC
TRBJ2-7 | few | NA | TRBV2 | CASSDRTATYEQYF | TGTGCCAGCAGTGATAGGACAGCTACCTACGAGCAGTACTTC
TRBJ2-3 | few | NA | TRBV5-6 | CASSYTRWDTQYF | TGTGCCAGCAGCTACACCCGGTGGGATACGCAGTATTTT
TRBJ2-1 | NA | NA | TRBV5-1 | CTSSLGDPQGEQFF | TGCACCAGCAGCTTGGGGGACCCCCAGGGTGAGCAGTTCTTC
TRBJ2-5 | few | NA | TRBV5-6 | CASSFGQGLWETQYF | TGTGCCAGCAGCTTCGGGCAGGGGCTTTGGGAGACCCAGTACTTC
TRBJ2-3 | few | NA | TRBV20-1 | CSATQGGGFTDTQYF | TGCAGTGCTACGCAAGGGGGGGGATTCACAGATACGCAGTATTTT
TRBJ2-1 | few | NA | TRBV5-1 | CASSKEAKQFF | TGCGCCAGCAGCAAGGAGGCAAAGCAGTTCTTC
TRBJ1-6 | NA | NA | TRBV30 | CAWSVEVPNSPLHF | TGTGCCTGGAGTGTAGAAGTGCCTAATTCACCCCTCCACTTT
TRBJ1-5 | many | NA | TRBV7-2 | CASSLEKNGYQPQHF | TGTGCCAGCAGCTTAGAAAAGAACGGGTATCAGCCCCAGCATTTT
TRBJ2-3 | few | TRBD1 | TRBV9 | CASSVVGTGTQYF | TGTGCCAGCAGCGTAGTGGGGACAGGCACGCAGTATTTT
TRBJ2-7 | few | NA | TRBV15 | CATRSPQAYEQYF | TGTGCCACCAGGAGTCCTCAGGCCTACGAGCAGTACTTC
TRBJ2-3 | NA | TRBD1 | TRBV10-3 | CASGTGSAPPDTQYF | TGTGCCAGCGGGACAGGGTCCGCGCCCCCCGATACGCAGTATTTT
TRBJ2-3 | few | NA | TRBV19 | CASSNSRFGTGGKTDTQYF | TGTGCCAGTAGTAATAGTCGATTCGGGACGGGTGGTAAGACAGATACGCAGTATTTT